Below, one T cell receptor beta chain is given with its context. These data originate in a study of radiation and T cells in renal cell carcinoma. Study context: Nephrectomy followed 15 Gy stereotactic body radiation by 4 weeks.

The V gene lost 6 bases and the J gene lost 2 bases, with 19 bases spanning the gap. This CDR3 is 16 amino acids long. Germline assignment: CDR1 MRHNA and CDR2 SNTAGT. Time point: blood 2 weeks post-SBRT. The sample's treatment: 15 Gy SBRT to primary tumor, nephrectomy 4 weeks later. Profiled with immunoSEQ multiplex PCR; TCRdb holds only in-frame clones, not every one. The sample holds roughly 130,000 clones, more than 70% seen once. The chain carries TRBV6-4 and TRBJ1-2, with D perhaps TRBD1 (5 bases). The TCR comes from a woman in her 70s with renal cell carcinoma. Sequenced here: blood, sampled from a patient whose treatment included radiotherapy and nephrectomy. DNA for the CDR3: TGTGCCAGCAGCCCCGGGACCCCCAGGATCAACTATGGCTACACCTTC. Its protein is CASSPGTPRINYGYTF.